This entry is about one TCR beta chain. These data come from a study of tumor-infiltrating lymphocytes in oesophageal squamous cell carcinoma. TCRdb re-analysed the PCR reads in MiXCR, keeping a single row per CDR3 protein. The sample holds tens of thousands of distinct CDR3 sequences, around 39% seen once. In germline, CDR1 is SGHRS, CDR2 YFSETQ. The V end lost 4 bases, the J end lost 2 bases, and 15 bases lay between the germline ends. The CDR3 sequence is 15 residues long. The gene calls are TRBV5-1 and TRBJ2-5; D not resolved. This TCR came from a male donor with esophageal squamous cell carcinoma. The specimen was esophageal tumor tissue. CDR3 sequence reads: CASSGRRLRQETQYF. The DNA of the CDR3 is TGCGCCAGCAGCGGACGACGGCTTCGACAAGAGACCCAGTACTTC. The full variable domain, with the rest looked up from reference TRBV5-1 and TRBJ2-5, is KAGVTQTPRYLIKTRGQQVTLSCSPISGHRSVSWYQQTPGQGLQFLFEYFSETQRNKGNFPGRFSGRQFSNSRSEMNVSTLELGDSALYLCASSGRRLRQETQYFGPGTRLLVL.